The clone carrying this TCR beta chain was counted a few times. Its antigen remains unidentified. Trimming left V 6 bases short and J 5 bases short, with 13 bases between. CDR3 length: 13 amino acids. TCRdb itself ran the 5' RACE reads through MiXCR, one entry per CDR3 protein. The profile shows more than 95,000 distinct CDR3 sequences, roughly 15% of them singletons. The data stem from a study of T cells after yellow fever vaccination. Study findings and constraints: FACS-sorted repertoires could harbor abundant contaminating bulk-population clonotypes.

The sample in question was CD8+ T cells sorted from PBMCs, obtained 5 days after the yellow fever booster vaccination. The sequence derives from a man younger than 35 who received the YFV17D yellow fever vaccine. The V gene is TRBV12-3 or TRBV12-4, the J gene TRBJ2-5; no firm D call. The CDR3 is CASSWDLGETQYF. The CDR3 nucleotides are TGTGCCAGCAGCTGGGATCTCGGGGAGACCCAGTACTTC.